These 8 T cell receptor beta chains came from one sample sequenced in a study of T cell changes during pregnancy in multiple sclerosis. Sequencing was performed with immunoSEQ multiplex PCR; in TCRdb, only in-frame clones are kept and a portion is missing. The profile shows 95,000 to 110,000 clones, about 90% of them singletons. The specimen comprised peripheral blood, sampled in the third trimester of pregnancy. These receptors were obtained from a female donor in good health, enrolled as a control in a pregnancy study.

About this clone: Distinct nucleotide sequences in the sample also encode this CDR3. The V gene is TRBV30, the J gene TRBJ2-7; D may be TRBD2 (6 bases). The CDR3 length is 14 residues. V was clipped by 0 bases and J by 3 bases, with 12 bases between them. The germline V gene encodes CDR1 GTSNPN and CDR2 SVGIG (reference sequence). CDR3 protein: CAWSVGGANYEQYF. The CDR3 DNA reads TGTGCCTGGAGTGTGGGCGGGGCAAACTACGAGCAGTACTTC.

This sequence joins TRBV19 and TRBJ2-1, with 7 bases lining up with TRBD1. Germline V gives CDR1 LNHDA, CDR2 SQIVND (reference sequence). This CDR3 region has 16 residues. V was pared by 4 bases and J by 3 bases, with 9 bases of the junction left unmatched. CDR3 sequence reads: CASSTPRQGIYNEQFF. CDR3 coding DNA: TGTGCCAGTAGTACCCCACGACAGGGTATCTACAATGAGCAGTTCTTC.

The rearrangement joins TRBV2 to TRBJ1-2; D is undetermined. This CDR3 is built from 15 residues. The ends were cut back, 8 bases at V and 4 bases at J, with 20 bases in the middle. Germline V gene lookup returns CDR1 SNHLY and CDR2 FYNNEI. The CDR3 DNA is TGTGCCAGCGTTCTATCCGGGAACGGGCTCTATGGCTACACCTTC. This sequence encodes CASVLSGNGLYGYTF.

This chain uses TRBV28 with TRBJ2-1, with TRBD2 matching over 8 bases. The trim removed 8 bases at V and 2 bases at J, leaving 8 bases unmatched. CDR3 size: 15 residues. CDR1 and CDR2 from the germline V gene are MDHEN and SYDVKM. The DNA of the CDR3 is TGTGCCAGCCTAACGGGGGGGAAGACCTACAATGAGCAGTTCTTC. Encoded protein: CASLTGGKTYNEQFF.

The chain carries TRBV27 and TRBJ2-1, with a weak D call TRBD1 (6 bases). The CDR3 loop spans 11 amino acids. In germline, CDR1 is MNHEY, CDR2 SMNVEV (reference sequence). Trimming took 4 bases from V and 10 from J, leaving 8 bases between them. The CDR3, as DNA: TGTGCCAGCAGTTCGGGGACAGAGCAGTTCTTC. Its translation is CASSSGTEQFF.

J is TRBJ2-3 and V is TRBV9; 7 bases match TRBD1. V gave up 0 bases and J gave up 3 bases; unmatched junction bases: 7. Germline V gene lookup returns CDR1 SGDLS and CDR2 YYNGEE. The CDR3 runs to 16 residues. CDR3 DNA sequence: TGTGCCAGCAGCGTAGGGCAGGGGGTTGGGACAGATACGCAGTATTTT. Translation gives CASSVGQGVGTDTQYF.

The gene calls are TRBV4-3 and TRBJ2-6; 9 bases align to TRBD1. V gave up 1 base and J gave up 3 bases; unmatched junction bases: 7. CDR1 is LGHNA and CDR2 is YSLEER in the germline V gene. The CDR3 totals 18 residues. The CDR3 spells CASSQAGQGMDGANVLTF. CDR3 DNA sequence: TGCGCCAGCAGCCAAGCGGGACAGGGAATGGATGGGGCCAACGTCCTGACTTTC.

V is TRBV4-2 and J is TRBJ2-2; 13 nucleotides agree with TRBD2. CDR3 length equals 17 residues. Trimming took 2 bases from V and 7 from J; bases not matched to a gene: 7. In germline, CDR1 is LGHNA, CDR2 YNFKEQ. CDR3: CASSQTTSGGAVGELFF. CDR3 coding DNA: TGTGCCAGCAGCCAAACAACTAGCGGGGGGGCTGTCGGGGAGCTGTTTTTT.